This T cell receptor (beta chain) was sequenced in a study of T-cell memory formation after mild COVID-19. As for the study in general: Across donors, TCR clusters were largely donor specific. Study findings and constraints: Prior to infection, memory already included some responding clones, suggesting cross-reactive memory joined. The SARS-CoV-2 specificity of second-wave clones reaching peak at day 37 remained unverified. Those CD4+ clones that contracted were mainly in CM and EM (CD8+ ones in EMRA).

TCRdb reprocessed the 5' RACE reads via MiXCR and lists one record per CDR3 protein. The table lists some 330,000 distinct CDR3 sequences, under 25% of them singletons. In this sample, this clonotype turned up a few times. Its matching antigen is unknown. Germline assignment: CDR1 LGHNA and CDR2 YSLEER. The CDR3 sequence is 15 residues long. V was trimmed by 0 bases and J by 6 bases, leaving 15 bases between them. The J gene is TRBJ2-7, the V gene TRBV4-3, with D perhaps assigned TRBD1 or TRBD2 (6 bases each). Sequencing was carried out using PBMCs or a T cell subset sorted from them (not recorded which). The sequence was obtained from an adult woman who had mild COVID-19 (a few samples of this study predate the infection). Cell type and time point are not known. The CDR3 DNA reads as TGCGCCAGCAGCCAAGATTCAAGGGGGGCACTCGAGCAGTACTTC. Translation gives CASSQDSRGALEQYF.